A single sample is the source of the 9 T cell receptor beta chains below, sequenced in a study of blood T cell repertoires in COVID-19. Some clones are missing from TCRdb's copy, which holds only in-frame ones; the method was immunoSEQ multiplex PCR. The sample holds roughly 200,000 clones, approximately 80% seen once. Sequenced input: PBMCs or T cells enriched from blood (not recorded which). These receptors originate from a man aged 35 to 55 who had recovered from COVID-19.

The V gene is TRBV28, the J gene TRBJ2-7, with a weak D call TRBD2 (6 bases). The V gene's germline CDR1 is MDHEN and CDR2 SYDVKM. CDR3 length: 14 residues. Trimming cost V 5 bases and J 0 bases, with 11 bases left between them. This CDR3 is CASSPPGSSYEQYF. The CDR3 nucleotides are TGTGCCAGCAGTCCCCCCGGGAGCTCCTACGAGCAGTACTTC. Combining the CDR3 with reference TRBV28 and TRBJ2-7 gives the whole variable domain DVKVTQSSRYLVKRTGEKVFLECVQDMDHENMFWYRQDPGLGLRLIYFSYDVKMKEKGDIPEGYSVSREKKERFSLILESASTNQTSMYLCASSPPGSSYEQYFGPGTRLTVT.

This clone was observed once. The V and J genes are TRBV28 and TRBJ1-6, with a tentative D call TRBD1 (6 bases). CDR3 length: 14 residues. V lost 2 bases and J 8 bases, leaving 10 bases between the germline ends. Per germline, CDR1 MDHEN and CDR2 SYDVKM. For the CDR3, the DNA is TGTGCCAGCAGTTTACCAGGGGAACATTCACCCCTCCACTTT. Translated: CASSLPGEHSPLHF.

CDR3 loop: CASSSGGQGFYGYTF. The CDR3 DNA is TGTGCCAGCAGTTCGGGGGGACAGGGGTTCTATGGCTACACCTTC. The J gene is TRBJ1-2, the V gene TRBV27, with 10 bases identical to TRBD1. This CDR3 comprises 15 residues. The junction had 6 bases not matched to a gene; V was cut back by 4 bases and J by 4 bases. Per the germline V gene, CDR1 is MNHEY and CDR2 is SMNVEV (reference sequence).

Only one count was recorded for this clone. The rearrangement uses TRBV12-3 or TRBV12-4 and TRBJ1-6; D gene unclear. Trimming pared 8 bases from V and 10 bases from J, leaving 15 bases between. This CDR3 is built from 13 residues. Here the CDR3 reads CASGESGKSPLHF. CDR3 coding DNA: TGTGCCAGCGGGGAGTCGGGAAAGTCACCCCTCCACTTT.

This CDR3 is CASRGTGEGSYEQYF. The CDR3 DNA is TGTGCCAGCAGGGGAACAGGGGAAGGCTCCTACGAGCAGTACTTC. This chain joins TRBV28 and TRBJ2-7; 7 bases map to TRBD1. Per germline, CDR1 MDHEN and CDR2 SYDVKM. V gave up 6 bases and J gave up 0 bases; unmatched junction bases: 8. The CDR3 loop spans 15 amino acids.

The gene calls are TRBV19 and TRBJ1-4; D is possibly TRBD1 (6 bases). The CDR3 has 15 residues. Deletions cut 5 bases from V and 7 bases from J, with 17 bases between. From germline, CDR1 is LNHDA and CDR2 SQIVND (reference sequence). Here the CDR3 DNA reads TGTGCCAGTAGTGCGCAACAGGGCATCGGTGAAAAACTGTTTTTT. Translated: CASSAQQGIGEKLFF.

This chain links TRBV7-9 with TRBJ1-3; no firm D call. The germline CDR1 and CDR2 sequences are SEHNR and FQNEAQ (reference sequence). This CDR3 is built from 15 residues. Between the trimmed V and J ends, which lost 4 bases and 0 bases, there was a span of 10 bases. The CDR3 loop is CASSSRSFSGNTIYF. CDR3 nucleotides: TGTGCCAGCAGCTCCCGTTCCTTCTCTGGAAACACCATATATTTT.

The chain recombines TRBV5-1 with TRBJ2-5; D unresolved. The CDR3 totals 12 residues. Between the trimmed V and J ends, which lost 4 bases and 2 bases, there was a span of 6 bases. Germline-derived CDR1 and CDR2 are SGHRS and YFSETQ. CDR3 nucleotide sequence: TGCGCCAGCAGCGCGTTACAAGAGACCCAGTACTTC. It translates to CASSALQETQYF. The complete variable domain, with remaining parts taken from reference TRBV5-1 and TRBJ2-5, reads KAGVTQTPRYLIKTRGQQVTLSCSPISGHRSVSWYQQTPGQGLQFLFEYFSETQRNKGNFPGRFSGRQFSNSRSEMNVSTLELGDSALYLCASSALQETQYFGPGTRLLVL.

V is TRBV11-3 and J is TRBJ2-7; TRBD2 is a possible D gene (6 bases). The CDR3 runs 13 residues. Germline assignment: CDR1 SGHNT and CDR2 YENEEA. V was shortened by 5 bases and J by 7 bases, with 15 bases between the two germline ends. The DNA for the CDR3 is TGTGCCAGCAGCCTCTCGGGAGCGGCAGAGCAGTACTTC. It specifies CASSLSGAAEQYF. The complete variable domain, with remaining parts taken from reference TRBV11-3 and TRBJ2-7, reads EAGVVQSPRYKIIEKKQPVAFWCNPISGHNTLYWYLQNLGQGPELLIRYENEEAVDDSQLPKDRFSAERLKGVDSTLKIQPAELGDSAVYLCASSLSGAAEQYFGPGTRLTVT.